Each of the 30 T cell receptor beta chains below was sequenced from the same sample in a study of CD8 T cells in Susac syndrome. It was with random hexamers that about 0.45 to 1 ug RNA was reverse transcribed. TCRdb re-analysed the immunoSEQ multiplex PCR reads in MiXCR, keeping a single row per CDR3 protein. The table includes approximately 77,000 distinct CDR3 sequences, under 95% detected once. Sample: CD4+ T cells from PBMCs. These receptors all come from a human donor with Susac syndrome.

This chain joins TRBV20-1 and TRBJ2-7; TRBD2 is a possible D gene (6 bases). There are 13 residues in the CDR3. Per the germline V gene, CDR1 is DFQATT and CDR2 is SNEGSKA (reference sequence). The V end lost 2 bases, the J end lost 3 bases, and 11 bases lay between the germline ends. The CDR3, as DNA: TGCAGTGCTAGAAGCGGGCTATACTACGAGCAGTACTTC. This translates into CSARSGLYYEQYF.

The V call is TRBV19, the J call TRBJ2-2; 8 positions match TRBD1. The germline V gene encodes CDR1 LNHDA and CDR2 SQIVND (reference sequence). The trim removed 5 bases at V and 4 bases at J, leaving 9 bases unmatched. The CDR3 has 16 residues. CDR3 protein: CASSATPGGITGELFF. The CDR3 region has the DNA TGTGCCAGTAGTGCAACGCCAGGGGGCATCACCGGGGAGCTGTTTTTT.

The chain links TRBV12-5 to TRBJ2-7; D possibly corresponds to TRBD1 (7 bases). The CDR3 is 15 residues long. Per the germline V gene, CDR1 is LGHNT and CDR2 is FRNRAP. V was shortened by 2 bases and J by 5 bases, with 16 bases between the two germline ends. CDR3 coding DNA: TGTGCTAGTGGTTTGCCTCAGGGGGGTATCCACGAGCAGTACTTC. It specifies CASGLPQGGIHEQYF. Looking up the rest from reference TRBV12-5 and TRBJ2-7 gives the full variable domain: DARVTQTPRHKVTEMGQEVTMRCQPILGHNTVFWYRQTMMQGLELLAYFRNRAPLDDSGMPKDRFSAEMPDATLATLKIQPSEPRDSAVYFCASGLPQGGIHEQYFGPGTRLTVT.

This chain links TRBV6-2 or TRBV6-3 with TRBJ2-2, with D tentatively TRBD2 (6 bases). The V gene lost 5 bases and the J gene lost 5 bases, with 21 bases spanning the gap. Germline CDR1 reads MNHEY; CDR2 reads SVGEGT. The CDR3 has 17 residues. The CDR3 loop is CASSPYRGAGVTGELFF. CDR3 nucleotides: TGTGCCAGCAGTCCATACCGCGGGGCGGGTGTGACCGGGGAGCTGTTTTTT.

This clonotype was picked up a small number of times. The V call is TRBV18, the J call TRBJ2-6; the match to TRBD1 covers 9 bases. Germline CDR1 KGHSH, CDR2 LQKENI. V gave up 6 bases and J gave up 0 bases; unmatched junction bases: 9. This CDR3 has 18 amino acids. The CDR3 region is CASSPTGTGSSGANVLTF. In nucleotides, the CDR3 is TGTGCCAGCTCCCCGACCGGGACAGGGAGCTCTGGGGCCAACGTCCTGACTTTC.

This sequence joins TRBV21-1 and TRBJ2-1; the table's TRBD1 call for D was not verified on the DNA. TRBV21-1 represents a pseudogene. This CDR3 region has 16 residues. The CDR3 spells CASSYWGATSYNEQFF. The CDR3 DNA sequence: TGTGCCAGCAGTTATTGGGGGGCCACGTCCTACAATGAGCAGTTCTTC.

The genes are TRBV2 and TRBJ2-2; maybe TRBD1 (6 bases). The CDR3 has 15 residues. The V gene's germline CDR1 is SNHLY and CDR2 FYNNEI. V was cut by 5 bases and J by 5 bases, with 15 bases left in between. CDR3 nucleotide sequence: TGTGCCAGCAGTACTAATGGACAGAAAACCGGGGAGCTGTTTTTT. Its translation: CASSTNGQKTGELFF.

The V gene is TRBV18, the J gene TRBJ1-2, with D possibly being TRBD1 (6 bases). Trimming left V 2 bases short and J 2 bases short, with 6 bases between. The CDR3 extends over 13 amino acids. CDR1 and CDR2 (germline): KGHSH, LQKENI. The CDR3 reads CASSPGQNYGYTF. The CDR3 bases are TGTGCCAGCTCACCAGGACAGAACTATGGCTACACCTTC.

The chain couples TRBV7-8 to TRBJ2-7, with D possibly matching TRBD2 (6 bases). CDR3 length equals 15 residues. The germline V gene encodes CDR1 SGHVS and CDR2 FQNEAQ. V lost 5 bases and J 7 bases, leaving 21 bases between the germline ends. The CDR3 loop reads CASSPRDSGPLEQYF. The CDR3 DNA follows: TGTGCCAGCAGCCCCCGGGATAGCGGTCCCCTGGAGCAGTACTTC.

This chain joins TRBV2 and TRBJ1-4; maybe TRBD1 (6 bases). The CDR3 is made up of 14 amino acids. CDR1 and CDR2 (germline): SNHLY, FYNNEI. The V end was cut by 4 bases, the J end by 11 bases, with 17 bases between. The CDR3 nucleotides are TGTGCCAGCAGTGCAAGGACAGCCCAATGGAAACTGTTTTTT. As protein: CASSARTAQWKLFF.

The CDR3 protein is CSAGAAGGPYEQYF. In DNA, the CDR3 is TGCAGCGCCGGAGCGGCAGGGGGCCCCTACGAGCAGTACTTC. This chain connects TRBV29-1 to TRBJ2-7; TRBD1 matches 8 bases. CDR1 and CDR2 from the germline V gene are SQVTM and ANQGSEA. The CDR3 runs to 14 residues. The J segment lost 2 bases and the V segment lost 7 bases, leaving 10 bases of the junction unmatched.

This clonotype appeared once. The junction does not match germline at one end; this may be a read error. The rearrangement links TRBV5-1 to TRBJ1-1; no clear D. Germline V gene lookup returns CDR1 SGHRS and CDR2 YFSETQ. There are 9 residues in the CDR3. CDR3 nucleotide sequence: TGCGCCAGCAGCTCCCTCTTGGGCTTT. This gives the protein CASSSLLGF.

The chain links TRBV12-3 or TRBV12-4 to TRBJ1-4, with D tentatively TRBD1 (6 bases). V was shortened by 2 bases and J by 9 bases, with 19 bases between the two germline ends. The CDR3 spans 16 residues. The CDR3 DNA reads TGTGCCAGCAGTTTAAGGCGACAGGACCCAACACAAAAACTGTTTTTT. Protein: CASSLRRQDPTQKLFF.

The chain recombines TRBV7-2 with TRBJ1-2; no clear D. V lost 1 base and J lost 2, with 5 bases in between. This CDR3 is 13 amino acids long. Germline V CDR1 and CDR2: SGHTA, FQGNSA. The DNA for the CDR3 is TGTGCCAGCAGCTTAGAAACAAACTATGGCTACACCTTC. Residues: CASSLETNYGYTF.

This rearrangement joins TRBV7-2 to TRBJ2-7, with D unresolved. Germline lookup yields CDR1 SGHTA and CDR2 FQGNSA. The CDR3 is 15 amino acids. The V end was cut by 5 bases, the J end by 4 bases, with 18 bases between. The CDR3 spells CASSPPLPGAYEQYF. The CDR3 DNA reads TGTGCCAGCAGCCCTCCACTTCCGGGCGCGTACGAGCAGTACTTC.

The chain is built from TRBV18 and TRBJ1-1; D unclear. The CDR3 sequence is 15 residues long. The V gene's germline CDR1 is KGHSH and CDR2 LQKENI. Trimming stripped 2 bases from V and 1 base from J, with 11 bases between. DNA for the CDR3: TGTGCCAGCTCACCAAGAGTCACAGCGAACACTGAAGCTTTCTTT. This translates into CASSPRVTANTEAFF.

V is TRBV28 and J is TRBJ2-7; TRBD1 or TRBD2 may be the D gene (5 bases each). CDR3 size: 16 residues. With 5 bases removed from V and 0 bases from J, the gap between germline ends came to 17 bases. The germline V gene has CDR1 MDHEN and CDR2 SYDVKM. The CDR3 loop is CASSTGRRLSSYEQYF. The CDR3 DNA sequence: TGTGCCAGCAGTACGGGACGTCGCCTCAGCTCCTACGAGCAGTACTTC.

This chain links TRBV2 with TRBJ2-2, with D possibly being TRBD1 or TRBD2 (5 bases each). Per the germline V gene, CDR1 is SNHLY and CDR2 is FYNNEI. V lost 8 bases and J 2 bases, leaving 18 bases between the germline ends. This CDR3 region has 16 residues. The CDR3 nucleotides are TGTGCCAGCTTGGGGGTTATTCTGACTAACACCGGGGAGCTGTTTTTT. It is translated as CASLGVILTNTGELFF.

V usage is TRBV20-1 and J usage is TRBJ2-1; no firm D call. V lost 3 bases, J lost 9 bases, and 6 bases lay in between. The CDR3 loop spans 10 amino acids. Germline CDR1 is DFQATT and CDR2 is SNEGSKA (reference sequence). CDR3: CSASSREQFF. The CDR3 DNA sequence: TGCAGTGCTAGCAGTCGTGAGCAGTTCTTC.

This sequence joins TRBV7-8 and TRBJ2-1, with 7 positions matching TRBD2. Trimming cost V 6 bases and J 6 bases; bases outside gene matches: 8. Germline V lookup: CDR1 SGHVS, CDR2 FQNEAQ. The length of the CDR3 is 14 residues. CDR3 bases: TGTGCCAGCAGGGCAGCGGGGAGGGTCAATGAGCAGTTCTTC. Translated, it gives CASRAAGRVNEQFF.

In its sample, this clonotype was seen once. V is TRBV4-2 and J is TRBJ2-7; D tentatively fits TRBD1 or TRBD2 (7 bases each). Germline CDR1 is LGHNA and CDR2 is YNFKEQ. CDR3 size: 15 residues. Trimming pared 1 base from V and 4 bases from J, leaving 14 bases between. As DNA, the CDR3 is TGTGCCAGCAGCCAAGGTGGGCAGGGGGGGTACGAGCAGTACTTC. Translated, it gives CASSQGGQGGYEQYF.

V is TRBV10-3 and J is TRBJ1-1; D is unclear. V gave up 6 bases and J gave up 1 base, with 18 bases separating them. This CDR3 has 16 residues. In germline, CDR1 is ENHRY, CDR2 SYGVKD. The CDR3 nucleotides read TGTGCCATCAGCGCGTTTATGAGTGGCCCGAACACTGAAGCTTTCTTT. This gives the protein CAISAFMSGPNTEAFF.

This chain links TRBV5-4 with TRBJ1-5; D call uncertain. The CDR3 runs 16 residues. Trimming left V 1 base short and J 2 bases short, with 13 bases between. Germline CDR1 is SGHNT and CDR2 is YYREEE (reference sequence). The CDR3 here is CASSLYAGGGNQPQHF. CDR3 sequence (DNA): TGTGCCAGCAGCTTGTATGCGGGTGGGGGCAATCAGCCCCAGCATTTT.

V and J are TRBV7-3 and TRBJ2-5; 7 bases match TRBD1. Germline loops: CDR1 SGHTA, CDR2 FQGTGA. The CDR3 extends over 14 amino acids. With V trimmed by 5 bases and J by 7 bases, 10 bases remained unmatched. CDR3 sequence: CASSPGGPSRTQYF. DNA of the CDR3: TGTGCCAGCAGCCCAGGGGGACCCTCGAGGACCCAGTACTTC.

The chain employs TRBV27 and TRBJ2-1; 7 nucleotides align to TRBD2. CDR3 length: 15 residues. Germline loops: CDR1 MNHEY, CDR2 SMNVEV (reference sequence). V was clipped by 6 bases and J by 5 bases; unmatched bases: 10. The CDR3 nucleotides are TGTGCCAGCAGGCTCGCGGGGGAAAGGAACAATGAGCAGTTCTTC. This gives the protein CASRLAGERNNEQFF.

Comments on this clonotype: At one of its ends the junction is not consistent with the germline gene, which may arise from a read error. The V and J genes are TRBV10-3 and TRBJ2-1; D perhaps matches TRBD1 (6 bases). Germline V CDR1 and CDR2: ENHRY, SYGVKD. CDR3 length equals 11 residues. The CDR3 here is CAISPDRSLLF. As DNA, the CDR3 is TGTGCCATCAGCCCGGACAGAAGTTTACTCTTC.

A word on this clonotype: A read error may produce the germline difference seen at one junction end. The V call is TRBV11-2, the J call TRBJ1-6; D is unresolved. This CDR3 is 14 amino acids long. The germline CDR1 and CDR2 sequences are SGHAT and FQNNGV. The CDR3: CASSLIQNKSPLHF. The CDR3 region has the DNA TGTGCCAGCAGCTTGATACAGAATAAGTCACCCCTCCACTTT.

The rearrangement joins TRBV15 to TRBJ2-1; D gene uncertain. CDR3 length: 12 amino acids. The V end was cut by 8 bases, the J end by 10 bases, with 15 bases between. CDR1 LNHNV and CDR2 YYDKDF come from the germline V gene (reference sequence). CDR3 DNA: TGTGCCACCGCCCCCGGCCCTAGGGAGCAGTTCTTC. Translated, it gives CATAPGPREQFF.

The genes are TRBV5-1 and TRBJ2-7, with 10 bases that match TRBD1. V gave up 3 bases and J gave up 7 bases; unmatched junction bases: 4. The CDR3 contains 13 residues. The germline CDR1 and CDR2 sequences are SGHRS and YFSETQ. This chain's CDR3 is CASSWGTGEEQYF. The CDR3 DNA follows: TGCGCCAGCAGCTGGGGGACAGGGGAAGAGCAGTACTTC.

The chain couples TRBV5-6 to TRBJ2-4; 10 nucleotides match TRBD1. Trimming cost V 5 bases and J 6 bases; bases outside gene matches: 8. The germline gives CDR1 SGHDT, CDR2 YYEEEE. This CDR3 comprises 15 residues. The CDR3 DNA is TGTGCCAGCAGTTCCCGGGACAGGGGATTAAACATTCAGTACTTC. It codes for CASSSRDRGLNIQYF.